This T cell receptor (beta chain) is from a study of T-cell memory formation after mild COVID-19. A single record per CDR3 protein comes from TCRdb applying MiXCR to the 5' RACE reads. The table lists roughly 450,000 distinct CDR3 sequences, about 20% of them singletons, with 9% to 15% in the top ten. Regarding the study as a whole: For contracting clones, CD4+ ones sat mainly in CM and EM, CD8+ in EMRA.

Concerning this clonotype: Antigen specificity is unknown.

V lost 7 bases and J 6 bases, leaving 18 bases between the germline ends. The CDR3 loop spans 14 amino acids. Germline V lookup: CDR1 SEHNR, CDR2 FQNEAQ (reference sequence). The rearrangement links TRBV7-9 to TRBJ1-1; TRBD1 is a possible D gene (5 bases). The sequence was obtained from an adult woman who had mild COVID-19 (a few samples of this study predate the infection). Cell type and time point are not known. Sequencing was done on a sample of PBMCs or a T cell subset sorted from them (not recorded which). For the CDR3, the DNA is TGTGCCAGCATCAATGGACATTTCAGCGCTGAAGCTTTCTTT. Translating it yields CASINGHFSAEAFF. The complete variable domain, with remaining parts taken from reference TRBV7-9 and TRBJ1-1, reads DTGVSQNPRHKITKRGQNVTFRCDPISEHNRLYWYRQTLGQGPEFLTYFQNEAQLEKSRLLSDRFSAERPKGSFSTLEIQRTEQGDSAMYLCASINGHFSAEAFFGQGTRLTVV.